These 3 T cell receptor beta chains share one sample of origin, sequenced in a study of response to subunit inactivated influenza vaccine. Each CDR3 protein gets one entry after TCRdb re-called the RT-PCR reads with MiXCR. In the table there are 550,000 to 650,000 distinct CDR3 sequences, about an eighth of which are singletons. Here the sequenced sample was PBMCs from blood, taken on the day of vaccination. The source of these receptors is a man in his forties or fifties who received an inactivated influenza vaccine.

This clonotype was seen a few times. The chain employs TRBV28 and TRBJ1-5; D uncertain. The CDR3 length is 14 residues. Trimming shortened V by 5 bases and J by 0 bases, and 8 bases separated the two germline ends. CDR1 and CDR2 from the germline V gene are MDHEN and SYDVKM. The CDR3 sequence: CASSHGDSNQPQHF. The DNA of the CDR3 is TGTGCCAGCAGTCACGGGGATAGCAATCAGCCCCAGCATTTT.

CDR3 coding DNA: TGTGCCACCAGCCAAGCGAGGAATCAGCCCCAGCATTTT. Its protein product is CATSQARNQPQHF. The chain links TRBV15 to TRBJ1-5; D gene ambiguous. Germline-derived CDR1 and CDR2 are LNHNV and YYDKDF (reference sequence). Trimming pared 5 bases from V and 4 bases from J, leaving 9 bases between. CDR3 length: 13 residues.

The J gene is TRBJ2-3, the V gene TRBV20-1, with 9 nucleotides matching TRBD1. CDR1 and CDR2 from the germline V gene are DFQATT and SNEGSKA (reference sequence). The CDR3 has 15 amino acids. J gave up 5 bases and V 5 bases, and 11 bases lay outside the gene matches. CDR3 sequence reads: CSAHPSGQGGDTQYF. In DNA form, the CDR3 reads TGCAGTGCTCACCCCTCGGGACAGGGCGGAGATACGCAGTATTTT.